Below, 9 T cell receptor beta chains from the same sample are listed, as sequenced in a study of T cells after yellow fever vaccination. TCRdb redid the calling of the 5' RACE reads with MiXCR, one entry per CDR3 protein. The table shows roughly 340,000 distinct CDR3 sequences, with roughly 8.7% occurring only once. This specimen consisted of PBMCs, obtained on the day of the first yellow fever vaccination. The receptor source for this set is a man younger than 35 who received the YFV17D yellow fever vaccine.

There are a few counts of this clonotype. The gene calls are TRBV4-1 and TRBJ1-2; no definite D call. There are 16 residues in the CDR3. Germline-derived CDR1 and CDR2 are MGHRA and YSYEKL. The ends were cut back, 0 bases at V and 0 bases at J, with 11 bases in the middle. The CDR3: CASSQDREIANYGYTF. In nucleotides, the CDR3 is TGCGCCAGCAGCCAAGATAGGGAAATAGCTAACTATGGCTACACCTTC.

The chain couples TRBV7-9 to TRBJ2-1, with TRBD2 identical over 8 bases. CDR1 SEHNR and CDR2 FQNEAQ come from the germline V gene (reference sequence). This CDR3 is 16 amino acids long. V gave up 6 bases and J gave up 1 base; unmatched junction bases: 8. CDR3 nucleotides: TGTGCCAGCAGTCCAATAGCGGGGTTATCCTACAATGAGCAGTTCTTC. This translates into CASSPIAGLSYNEQFF.

J is TRBJ2-1 and V is TRBV6-2 or TRBV6-3, with D perhaps TRBD1 or TRBD2 (5 bases each). CDR1 is MNHEY, CDR2 SVGEGT, per germline. V shed 7 bases and J shed 2 bases, with 15 bases lying between them. The CDR3 runs to 15 residues. Here the CDR3 reads CASKRGASPYNEQFF. CDR3 in DNA: TGTGCCAGCAAGAGAGGGGCAAGCCCCTACAATGAGCAGTTCTTC.

In its sample, this clonotype was seen many times. The rearrangement joins TRBV12-3 or TRBV12-4 to TRBJ1-1; D ambiguous. V was trimmed by 6 bases and J by 4 bases, leaving 15 bases between them. The length of the CDR3 is 14 residues. CDR3 nucleotide sequence: TGTGCCAGCAGCCCTGATCATATTACCACTGAAGCTTTCTTT. This codes for CASSPDHITTEAFF.

J is TRBJ1-3 and V is TRBV2; D unresolved. V was clipped by 6 bases and J by 0 bases, with 12 bases between them. The CDR3 is 15 amino acids. Per the germline V gene, CDR1 is SNHLY and CDR2 is FYNNEI. The CDR3, as DNA: TGTGCCAGCAGCGCCCGCTCCCACTCTGGAAACACCATATATTTT. This codes for CASSARSHSGNTIYF. Full variable domain (outside the CDR3, taken from reference TRBV2 and TRBJ1-3): EPEVTQTPSHQVTQMGQEVILRCVPISNHLYFYWYRQILGQKVEFLVSFYNNEISEKSEIFDDQFSVERPDGSNFTLKIRSTKLEDSAMYFCASSARSHSGNTIYFGEGSWLTVV.

The chain employs TRBV6-1 and TRBJ2-7, with TRBD1 as a possible D gene (6 bases). The CDR3 totals 15 residues. The germline V and J ends were trimmed by 6 bases and 4 bases, with 19 bases remaining between them. Germline CDR1 and CDR2: MNHNS and SASEGT. This CDR3 is CASSGPRDILYEQYV. In DNA, the CDR3 is TGTGCCAGCAGCGGCCCTCGGGACATCCTTTACGAGCAGTACGTC.

The chain employs TRBV4-3 and TRBJ2-3; D gene uncertain. V gave up 0 bases and J gave up 5 bases, with 6 bases separating them. The CDR3 covers 13 residues. Germline V gene sequence: CDR1 LGHNA, CDR2 YSLEER. Here the CDR3 DNA reads TGCGCCAGCAGCCAAGAAGGGCGAGATACGCAGTATTTT. Residues: CASSQEGRDTQYF.

This chain connects TRBV7-9 to TRBJ1-2; D is unclear. This CDR3 comprises 14 residues. V was clipped by 1 base and J by 7 bases, with 13 bases between them. Looked up from germline, CDR1 is SEHNR and CDR2 is FQNEAQ (reference sequence). The CDR3 nucleotides are TGTGCCAGCAGCTTAGGCACTCTCCGGGGTGGCTACACCTTC. Translation: CASSLGTLRGGYTF.

This clonotype was recorded a few times. The chain combines TRBV4-3 with TRBJ2-7; D is unresolved. Germline V gene lookup returns CDR1 LGHNA and CDR2 YSLEER. CDR3 size: 14 residues. Trimming took off 2 bases at V and 5 bases at J, with 13 bases between the two ends. The DNA for the CDR3 is TGCGCCAGCAGCCAACAAGGGAAAATAGACGAGCAGTACTTC. Translated, it gives CASSQQGKIDEQYF.